This TCR beta chain was sequenced during a study of blood T cell repertoires in COVID-19. Study at large: Both acute and convalescent COVID-19 samples were obtained from the United States, Italy and Spain. Sources were T cells, B-cell-depleted T cells, or PBMCs; the material itself was cDNA or gDNA.

Under the authors' procedure: Researchers report that nucleated cell counts were estimated from reference gene primer amplification. Using immunoSEQ multiplex PCR, the repertoire was profiled, and TCRdb retains in-frame clones only, with some absent. D and trimming were read from the DNA, whereas the V and J calls and clone size are those reported in that table. The sample carries around 120,000 clones, roughly 89% recorded once. There are 14 residues in the CDR3. The V and J ends lost 7 bases and 4 bases, in that order; junction bases with no gene match: 3. Germline loops: CDR1 SGDLS, CDR2 YYNGEE. The clonotype was recovered from a woman in her sixties or seventies with COVID-19, enrolled during active disease. This chain links TRBV9 with TRBJ1-4, with 11 bases identical to TRBD1. The sequenced sample was peripheral blood. The CDR3 DNA reads TGTGCCAGCGGGACAGGGGGTATTAATGAAAAACTGTTTTTT. It is translated as CASGTGGINEKLFF.